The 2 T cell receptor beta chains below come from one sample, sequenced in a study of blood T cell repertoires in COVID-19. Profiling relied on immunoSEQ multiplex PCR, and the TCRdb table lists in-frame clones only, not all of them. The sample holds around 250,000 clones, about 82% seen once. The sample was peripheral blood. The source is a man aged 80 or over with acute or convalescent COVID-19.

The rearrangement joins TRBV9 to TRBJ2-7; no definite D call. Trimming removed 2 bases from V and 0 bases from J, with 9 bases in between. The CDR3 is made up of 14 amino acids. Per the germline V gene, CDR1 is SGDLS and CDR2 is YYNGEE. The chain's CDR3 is CASSVGSGSYEQYF. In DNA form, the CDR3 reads TGTGCCAGCAGCGTGGGCTCCGGCTCCTACGAGCAGTACTTC.

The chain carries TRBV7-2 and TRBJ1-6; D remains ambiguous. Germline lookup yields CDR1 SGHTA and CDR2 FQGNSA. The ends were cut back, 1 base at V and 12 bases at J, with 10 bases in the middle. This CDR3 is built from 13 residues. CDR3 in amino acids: CASSLGWSEPLHF. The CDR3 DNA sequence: TGTGCCAGCAGCTTAGGTTGGAGTGAACCCCTCCACTTT.